The T cell receptor beta chain described here comes from a study of cytomegalovirus exposure and HLA in healthy donors. Study as a whole: Findings of an earlier analysis included 90 million to 120 million unique TCR beta sequences from 200 million or so T cells. Study conclusions and caveats: A prior analysis recorded that most TCR beta V segments were productive about 87% or about 30% of the time. Analyzed later, most CMV-associated TCR beta chains appeared HLA-restricted.

To note about this clone: The antigen remains unidentified.

Amplification used 60 Vbeta primers and 13 Jbeta primers. Here immunoSEQ multiplex PCR was the method, and the copy in TCRdb shows in-frame clones only, minus some. This table holds approximately 150,000 clones, roughly 66% found once. Between the trimmed V and J ends, which lost 0 bases and 4 bases, there was a span of 9 bases. CDR1 and CDR2 from the germline V gene are SGHRS and YFSETQ. The CDR3 has 14 amino acids. The genes are TRBV5-1 and TRBJ2-3; possibly TRBD1 for D (5 bases). Material: PBMCs. This TCR was recovered from a woman aged 60-70 years in good health and CMV-seronegative. In DNA, the CDR3 is TGCGCCAGCAGCTTGGAGGGGTACGCAGATACGCAGTATTTT. The encoded protein is CASSLEGYADTQYF.